This T cell receptor beta chain comes out of a study of PD-1 and CTLA-4 blockade in melanoma. TCRdb's copy holds only in-frame clones and misses some; the assay was immunoSEQ multiplex PCR. This table has 25,000 to 40,000 clones, 88% appearing once. This TCR came from a human donor with melanoma. Sequencing was performed on CD8+ T cells from peripheral blood, taken from a patient given anti-PD-1 treatment.

DNA for the CDR3: TGTGCCAGCAGTTCGTCCCCTTTTCTTCGGGACAGGGAACCAGATACGCAGTATTTT. Its translation is CASSSSPFLRDREPDTQYF. The V gene is TRBV2, the J gene TRBJ2-3; 9 bases align to TRBD1. The CDR3 runs 19 residues. The V gene end was trimmed by 5 bases and the J gene end by 4 bases; junction bases not matched to a gene: 19. In germline, CDR1 is SNHLY, CDR2 FYNNEI.